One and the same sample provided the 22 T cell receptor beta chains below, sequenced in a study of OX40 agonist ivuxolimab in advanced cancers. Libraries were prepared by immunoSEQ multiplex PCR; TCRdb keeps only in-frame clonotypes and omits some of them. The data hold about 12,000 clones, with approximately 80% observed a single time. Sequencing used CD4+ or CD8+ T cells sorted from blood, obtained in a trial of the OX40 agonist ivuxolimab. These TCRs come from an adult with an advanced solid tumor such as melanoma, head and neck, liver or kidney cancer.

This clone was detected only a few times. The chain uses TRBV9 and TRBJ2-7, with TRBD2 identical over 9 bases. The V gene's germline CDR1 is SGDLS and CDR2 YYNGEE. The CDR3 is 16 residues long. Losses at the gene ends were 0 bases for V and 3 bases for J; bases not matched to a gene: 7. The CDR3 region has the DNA TGTGCCAGCAGCGTAGGGGCTAGCGGGGCTCACTACGAGCAGTACTTC. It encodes CASSVGASGAHYEQYF.

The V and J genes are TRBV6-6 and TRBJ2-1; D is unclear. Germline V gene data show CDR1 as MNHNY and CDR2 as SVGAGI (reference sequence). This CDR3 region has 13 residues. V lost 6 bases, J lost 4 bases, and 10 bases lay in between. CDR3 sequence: CASRPLDYNEQFF. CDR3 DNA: TGTGCCAGCAGGCCTCTAGATTACAATGAGCAGTTCTTC.

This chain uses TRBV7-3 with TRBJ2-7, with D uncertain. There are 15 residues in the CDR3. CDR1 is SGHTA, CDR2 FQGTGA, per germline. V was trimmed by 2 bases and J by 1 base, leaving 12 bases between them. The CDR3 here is CASSLVAGQSYEQYF. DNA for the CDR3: TGTGCCAGCAGCTTAGTGGCAGGCCAATCCTACGAGCAGTACTTC. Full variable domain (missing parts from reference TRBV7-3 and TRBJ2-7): GAGVSQTPSNKVTEKGKYVELRCDPISGHTALYWYRQSLGQGPEFLIYFQGTGAADDSGLPNDRFFAVRPEGSVSTLKIQRTERGDSAVYLCASSLVAGQSYEQYFGPGTRLTVT.

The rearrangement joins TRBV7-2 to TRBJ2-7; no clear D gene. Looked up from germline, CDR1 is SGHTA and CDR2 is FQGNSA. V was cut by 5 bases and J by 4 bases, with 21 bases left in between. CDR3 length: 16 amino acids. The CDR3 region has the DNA TGTGCCAGCAGCCCGCCCGTTTGGGGTACTGGTTACGAGCAGTACTTC. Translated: CASSPPVWGTGYEQYF.

DNA of the CDR3: TGTGCCAGCAGCTTTACAGGGGGCGCTGATTATGGCTACACCTTC. It specifies CASSFTGGADYGYTF. The chain combines TRBV5-5 with TRBJ1-2; TRBD1 matches 9 bases. The V gene's germline CDR1 is SGHKS and CDR2 YYEKEE (reference sequence). J gave up 5 bases and V 2 bases, and 7 bases lay outside the gene matches. CDR3 length: 15 amino acids.

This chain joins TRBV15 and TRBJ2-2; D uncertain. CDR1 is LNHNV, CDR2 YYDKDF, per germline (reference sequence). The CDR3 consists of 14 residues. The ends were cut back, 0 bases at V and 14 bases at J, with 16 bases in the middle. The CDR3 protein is CATSRDSLFYGLFF. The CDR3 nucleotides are TGTGCCACCAGCAGAGACTCCCTCTTTTACGGCCTGTTTTTT.

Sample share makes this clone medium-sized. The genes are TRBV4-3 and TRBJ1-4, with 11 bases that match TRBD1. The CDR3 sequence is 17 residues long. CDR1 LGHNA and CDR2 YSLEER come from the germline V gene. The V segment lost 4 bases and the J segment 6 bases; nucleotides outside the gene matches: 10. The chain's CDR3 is CASSPTGQGVSDEKLFF. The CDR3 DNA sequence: TGCGCCAGCAGCCCAACGGGACAGGGGGTTTCGGATGAAAAACTGTTTTTT.

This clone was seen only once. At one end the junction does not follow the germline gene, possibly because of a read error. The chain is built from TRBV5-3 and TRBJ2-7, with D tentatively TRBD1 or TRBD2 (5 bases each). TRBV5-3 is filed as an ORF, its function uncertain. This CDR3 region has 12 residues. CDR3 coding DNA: TGTGCCAGCAGCTTGGCTGGGGGCGAGCAGTACTTC. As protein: CASSLAGGEQYF.

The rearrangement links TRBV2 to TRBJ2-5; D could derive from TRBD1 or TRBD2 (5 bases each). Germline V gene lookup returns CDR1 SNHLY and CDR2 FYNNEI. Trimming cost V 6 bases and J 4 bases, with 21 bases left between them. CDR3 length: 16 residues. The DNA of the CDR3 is TGTGCCAGCAGCCCCGGGACGCCGGACTGGGGAGAGACCCAGTACTTC. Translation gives CASSPGTPDWGETQYF.

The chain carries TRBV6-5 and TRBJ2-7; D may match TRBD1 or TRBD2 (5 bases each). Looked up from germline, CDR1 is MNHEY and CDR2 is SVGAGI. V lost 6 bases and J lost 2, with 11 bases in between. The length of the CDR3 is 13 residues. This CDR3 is CASSRDPPYEQYF. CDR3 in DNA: TGTGCCAGCAGCCGGGACCCACCCTACGAGCAGTACTTC.

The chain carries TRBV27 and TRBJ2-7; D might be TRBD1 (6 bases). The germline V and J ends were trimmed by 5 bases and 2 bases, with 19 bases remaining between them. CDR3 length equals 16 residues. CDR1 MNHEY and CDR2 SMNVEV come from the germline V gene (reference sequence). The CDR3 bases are TGTGCCAGCAGTCCTAGTGAGGGGGACACTGCCTACGAGCAGTACTTC. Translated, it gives CASSPSEGDTAYEQYF.

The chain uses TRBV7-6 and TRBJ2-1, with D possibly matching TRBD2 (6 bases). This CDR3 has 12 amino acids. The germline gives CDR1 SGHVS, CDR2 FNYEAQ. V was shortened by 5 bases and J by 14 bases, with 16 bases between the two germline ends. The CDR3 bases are TGTGCCAGCAGCCCGAGACTCACGGGGGAGTTCTTC. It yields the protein CASSPRLTGEFF.

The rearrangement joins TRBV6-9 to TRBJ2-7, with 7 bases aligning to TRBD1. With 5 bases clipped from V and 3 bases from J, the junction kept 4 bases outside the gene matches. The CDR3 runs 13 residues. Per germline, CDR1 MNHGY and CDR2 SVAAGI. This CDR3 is CASSARDSYEQYF. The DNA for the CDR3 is TGTGCCAGCAGTGCCCGGGACAGCTACGAGCAGTACTTC.

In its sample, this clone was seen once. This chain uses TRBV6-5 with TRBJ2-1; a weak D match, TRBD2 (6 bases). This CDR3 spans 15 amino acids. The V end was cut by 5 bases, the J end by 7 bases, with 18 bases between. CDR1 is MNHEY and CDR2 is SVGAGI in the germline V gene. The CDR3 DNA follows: TGTGCCAGCAGTCTTAGCCTCCCTGGGGGGAATGAGCAGTTCTTC. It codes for CASSLSLPGGNEQFF.

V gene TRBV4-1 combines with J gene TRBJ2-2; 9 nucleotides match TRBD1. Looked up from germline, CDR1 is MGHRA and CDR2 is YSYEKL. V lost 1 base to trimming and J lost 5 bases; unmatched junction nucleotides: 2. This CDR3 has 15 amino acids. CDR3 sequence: CASSQGDRVTGELFF. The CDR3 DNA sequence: TGCGCCAGCAGCCAAGGGGACAGGGTGACCGGGGAGCTGTTTTTT.

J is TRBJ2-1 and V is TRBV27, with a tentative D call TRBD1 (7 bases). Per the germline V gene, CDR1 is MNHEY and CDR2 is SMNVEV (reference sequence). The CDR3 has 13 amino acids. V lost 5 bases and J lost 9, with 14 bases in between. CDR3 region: CASSLLQGGEQFF. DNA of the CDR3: TGTGCCAGCAGTCTCCTCCAGGGGGGTGAGCAGTTCTTC.

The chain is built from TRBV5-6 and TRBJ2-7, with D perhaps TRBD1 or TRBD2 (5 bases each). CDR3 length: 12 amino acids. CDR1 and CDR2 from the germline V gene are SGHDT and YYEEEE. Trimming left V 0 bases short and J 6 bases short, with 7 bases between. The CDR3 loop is CASSLAGGEQYF. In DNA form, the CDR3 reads TGTGCCAGCAGCTTGGCTGGGGGCGAGCAGTACTTC.

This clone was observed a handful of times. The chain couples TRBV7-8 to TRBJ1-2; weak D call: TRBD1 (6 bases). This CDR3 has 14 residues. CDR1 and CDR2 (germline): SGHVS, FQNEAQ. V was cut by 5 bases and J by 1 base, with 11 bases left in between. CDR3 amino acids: CASSPTGFNYGYTF. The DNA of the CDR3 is TGTGCCAGCAGCCCTACAGGGTTTAACTATGGCTACACCTTC.

The chain's CDR3 is CASSPGGGGTEAFF. CDR3 nucleotide sequence: TGTGCCAGCAGTCCAGGGGGAGGGGGCACTGAAGCTTTCTTT. This sequence joins TRBV27 and TRBJ1-1, with TRBD1 matching 7 bases. Per germline, CDR1 MNHEY and CDR2 SMNVEV (reference sequence). There are 14 residues in the CDR3. Trimming at V came to 5 bases and at J to 4 bases, leaving 7 bases not matched to a gene.

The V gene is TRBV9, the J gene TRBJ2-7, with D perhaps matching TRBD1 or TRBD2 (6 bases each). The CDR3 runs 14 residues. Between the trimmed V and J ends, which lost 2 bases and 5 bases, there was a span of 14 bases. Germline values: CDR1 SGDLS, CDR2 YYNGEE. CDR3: CASSVFSGGDEQYF. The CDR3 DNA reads TGTGCCAGCAGCGTCTTTTCCGGGGGCGACGAGCAGTACTTC. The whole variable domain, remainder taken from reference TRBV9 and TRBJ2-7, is DSGVTQTPKHLITATGQRVTLRCSPRSGDLSVYWYQQSLDQGLQFLIQYYNGEERAKGNILERFSAQQFPDLHSELNLSSLELGDSALYFCASSVFSGGDEQYFGPGTRLTVT.

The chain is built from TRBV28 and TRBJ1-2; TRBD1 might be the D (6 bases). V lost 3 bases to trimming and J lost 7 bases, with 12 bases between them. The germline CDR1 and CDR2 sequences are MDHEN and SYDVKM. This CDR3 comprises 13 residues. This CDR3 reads CASSLRRTVGYTF. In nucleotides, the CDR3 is TGTGCCAGCAGTTTGCGTCGGACAGTTGGCTACACCTTC.

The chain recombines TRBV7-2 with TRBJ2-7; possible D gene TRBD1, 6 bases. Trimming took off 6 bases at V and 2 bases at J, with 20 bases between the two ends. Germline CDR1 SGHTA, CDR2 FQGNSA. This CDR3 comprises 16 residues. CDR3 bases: TGTGCCAGCAGTCCCCTCCTCCGGGACAAGACCTACGAGCAGTACTTC. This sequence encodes CASSPLLRDKTYEQYF. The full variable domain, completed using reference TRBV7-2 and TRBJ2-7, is GAGVSQSPSNKVTEKGKDVELRCDPISGHTALYWYRQSLGQGLEFLIYFQGNSAPDKSGLPSDRFSAERTGGSVSTLTIQRTQQEDSAVYLCASSPLLRDKTYEQYFGPGTRLTVT.